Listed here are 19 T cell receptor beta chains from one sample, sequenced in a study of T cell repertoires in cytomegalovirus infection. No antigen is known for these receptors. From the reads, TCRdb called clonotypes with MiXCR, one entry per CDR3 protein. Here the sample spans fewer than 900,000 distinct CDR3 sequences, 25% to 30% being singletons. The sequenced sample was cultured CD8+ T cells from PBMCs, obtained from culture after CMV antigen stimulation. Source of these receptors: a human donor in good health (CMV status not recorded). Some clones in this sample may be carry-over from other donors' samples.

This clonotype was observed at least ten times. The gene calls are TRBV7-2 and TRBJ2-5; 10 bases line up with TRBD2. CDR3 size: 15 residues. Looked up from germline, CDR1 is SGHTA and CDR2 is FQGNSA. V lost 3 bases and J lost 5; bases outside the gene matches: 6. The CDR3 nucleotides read TGTGCCAGCAGCTTTCCTAGCGGGGGTGGGGAGACCCAGTACTTC. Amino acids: CASSFPSGGGETQYF.

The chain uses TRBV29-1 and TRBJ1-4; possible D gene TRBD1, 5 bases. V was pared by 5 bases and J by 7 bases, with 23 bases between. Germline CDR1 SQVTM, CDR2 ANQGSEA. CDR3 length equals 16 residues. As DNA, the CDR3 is TGCAGCGTTCTTCGCCGGGACCCACCGGAGGTTGAAAAACTGTTTTTT. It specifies CSVLRRDPPEVEKLFF.

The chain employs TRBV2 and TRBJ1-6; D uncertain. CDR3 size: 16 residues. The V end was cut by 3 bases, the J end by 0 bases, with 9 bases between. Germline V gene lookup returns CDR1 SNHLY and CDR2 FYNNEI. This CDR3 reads CASSEDDSSYNSPLHF. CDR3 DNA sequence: TGTGCCAGCAGTGAGGACGATAGCTCCTATAATTCACCCCTCCACTTT.

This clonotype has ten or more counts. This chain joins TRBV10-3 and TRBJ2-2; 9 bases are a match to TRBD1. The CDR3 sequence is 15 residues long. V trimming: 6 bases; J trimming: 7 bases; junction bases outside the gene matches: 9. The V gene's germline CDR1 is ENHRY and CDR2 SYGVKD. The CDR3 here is CAISEGTGIIGELFF. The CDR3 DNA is TGTGCCATCAGCGAGGGGACAGGGATCATCGGGGAGCTGTTTTTT.

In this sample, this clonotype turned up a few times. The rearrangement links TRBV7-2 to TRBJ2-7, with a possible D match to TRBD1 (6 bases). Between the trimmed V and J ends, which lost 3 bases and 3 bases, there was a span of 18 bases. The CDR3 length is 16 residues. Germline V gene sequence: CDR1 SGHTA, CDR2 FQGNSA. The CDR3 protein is CASSFSRGSSYYEQYV. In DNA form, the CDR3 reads TGTGCCAGCAGCTTTAGCAGGGGTTCGTCCTACTACGAGCAGTACGTC.

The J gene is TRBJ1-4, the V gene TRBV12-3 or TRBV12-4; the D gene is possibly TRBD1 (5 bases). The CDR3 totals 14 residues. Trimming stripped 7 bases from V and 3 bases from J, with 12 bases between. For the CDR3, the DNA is TGTGCCAGCATTTCCTCGGGGGCTAATGAAAAACTGTTTTTT. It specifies CASISSGANEKLFF.

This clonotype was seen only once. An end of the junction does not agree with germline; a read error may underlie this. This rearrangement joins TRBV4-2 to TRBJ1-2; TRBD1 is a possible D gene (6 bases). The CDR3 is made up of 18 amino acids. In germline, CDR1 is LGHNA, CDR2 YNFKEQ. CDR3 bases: TGTGCCAGCAGCCAAGAGTTTCAGGGGCCCACGAGAACTTATGTCTACACCTTC. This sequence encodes CASSQEFQGPTRTYVYTF.

CDR3 amino acids: CASSFPGPGETQYF. The CDR3 DNA sequence: TGTGCCAGCAGCTTCCCGGGGCCGGGAGAGACCCAGTACTTC. V is TRBV11-2 and J is TRBJ2-5; TRBD1 or TRBD2 may be the D gene (5 bases each). V shed 3 bases and J shed 4 bases, with 12 bases lying between them. Germline V gives CDR1 SGHAT, CDR2 FQNNGV. The CDR3 covers 14 residues.

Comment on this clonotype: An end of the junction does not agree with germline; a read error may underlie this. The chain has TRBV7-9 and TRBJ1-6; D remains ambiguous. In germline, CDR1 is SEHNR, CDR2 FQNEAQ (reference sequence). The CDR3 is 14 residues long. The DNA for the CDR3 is TGTGCCAGCAGCCCGGTCCGCGCTAATTCACCCCCCCACTTT. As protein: CASSPVRANSPPHF.

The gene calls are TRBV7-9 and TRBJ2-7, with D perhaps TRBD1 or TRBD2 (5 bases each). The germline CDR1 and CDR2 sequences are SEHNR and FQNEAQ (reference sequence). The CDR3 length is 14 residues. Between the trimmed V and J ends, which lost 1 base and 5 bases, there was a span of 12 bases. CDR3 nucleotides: TGTGCCAGCAGCTTAGATGGGGGAAGCGACGAGCAGTACGTC. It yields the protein CASSLDGGSDEQYV.

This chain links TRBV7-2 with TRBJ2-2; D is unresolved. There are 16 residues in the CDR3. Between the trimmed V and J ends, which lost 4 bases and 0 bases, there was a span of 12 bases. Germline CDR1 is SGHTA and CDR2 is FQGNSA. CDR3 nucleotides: TGTGCCAGCAGCTCCGAGGTGAAAGCGAACACCGGGGAGCTGTTTTTT. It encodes CASSSEVKANTGELFF.

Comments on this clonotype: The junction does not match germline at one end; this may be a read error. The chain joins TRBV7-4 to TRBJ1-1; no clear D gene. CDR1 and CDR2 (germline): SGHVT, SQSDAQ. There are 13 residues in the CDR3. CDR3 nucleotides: TGTGGCAGCAGCTTAGGGTGGAACACTGAAGCTTTCTTT. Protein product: CGSSLGWNTEAFF.

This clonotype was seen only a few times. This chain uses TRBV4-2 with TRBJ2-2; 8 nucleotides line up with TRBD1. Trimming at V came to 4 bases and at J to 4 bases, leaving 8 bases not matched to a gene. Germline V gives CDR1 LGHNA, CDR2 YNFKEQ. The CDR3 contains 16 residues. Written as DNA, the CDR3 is TGTGCCAGCAGCCTAATGGGGCAGGGGGCCACCGGGGAGCTGTTTTTT. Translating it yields CASSLMGQGATGELFF.

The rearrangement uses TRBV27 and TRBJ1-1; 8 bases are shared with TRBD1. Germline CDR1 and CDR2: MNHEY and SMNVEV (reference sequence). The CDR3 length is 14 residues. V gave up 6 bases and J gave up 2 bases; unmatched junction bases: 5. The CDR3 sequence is CASRRTGKNTEAFF. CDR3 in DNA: TGTGCCAGCAGAAGGACAGGGAAAAACACTGAAGCTTTCTTT.

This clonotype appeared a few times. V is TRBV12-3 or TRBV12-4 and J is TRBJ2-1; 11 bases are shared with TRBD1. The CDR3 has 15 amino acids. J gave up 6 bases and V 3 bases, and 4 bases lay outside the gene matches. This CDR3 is CASSFGTGGINEQFF. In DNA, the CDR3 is TGTGCCAGCAGTTTCGGGACAGGGGGGATCAATGAGCAGTTCTTC.

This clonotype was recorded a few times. The CDR3 DNA sequence: TGTGCCAGCACCAAAGGTGGGACACCGAGCACAGATACGCAGTATTTT. The encoded protein is CASTKGGTPSTDTQYF. The chain has TRBV27 and TRBJ2-3; D is perhaps TRBD1 (6 bases). Between the trimmed V and J ends, which lost 7 bases and 0 bases, there was a span of 17 bases. This CDR3 region has 16 residues. Germline CDR1 is MNHEY and CDR2 is SMNVEV (reference sequence).

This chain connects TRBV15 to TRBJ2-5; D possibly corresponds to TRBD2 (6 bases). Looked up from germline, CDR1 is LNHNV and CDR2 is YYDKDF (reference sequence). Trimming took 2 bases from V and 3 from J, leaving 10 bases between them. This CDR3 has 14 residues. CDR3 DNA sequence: TGTGCCACCAGCAGACCCACGGGGGAAGAGACCCAGTACTTC. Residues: CATSRPTGEETQYF.

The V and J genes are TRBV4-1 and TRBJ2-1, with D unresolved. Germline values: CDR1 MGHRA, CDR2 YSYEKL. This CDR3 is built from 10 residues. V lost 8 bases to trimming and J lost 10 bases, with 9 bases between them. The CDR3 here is CASGRWEQFF. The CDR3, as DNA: TGCGCCAGCGGTCGGTGGGAGCAGTTCTTC.

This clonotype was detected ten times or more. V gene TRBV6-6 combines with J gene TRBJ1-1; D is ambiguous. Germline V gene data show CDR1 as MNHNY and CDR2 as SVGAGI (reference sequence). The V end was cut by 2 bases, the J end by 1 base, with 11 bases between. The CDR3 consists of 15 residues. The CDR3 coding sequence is TGTGCCAGCAGTTACGATCGGGTTACGAACACTGAAGCTTTCTTT. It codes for CASSYDRVTNTEAFF.